These 9 T cell receptor beta chains were all obtained from the same sample, sequenced in a study of blood T cell repertoires in COVID-19. The data were produced by immunoSEQ multiplex PCR, yet TCRdb's version contains in-frame clones alone and is incomplete. This sample has approximately 330,000 clones, with 85% to 90% found just once. The sample comprised peripheral blood. These receptor sequences come from a woman in her forties with COVID-19, enrolled during active disease.

The chain recombines TRBV9 with TRBJ2-5; 15 bases map to TRBD2. CDR3 size: 17 residues. Germline loops: CDR1 SGDLS, CDR2 YYNGEE. The J segment lost 1 base and the V segment lost 4 bases, leaving 5 bases of the junction unmatched. The CDR3 sequence: CASSKRTSGGVQETQYF. In DNA, the CDR3 is TGTGCCAGCAGCAAGCGGACTAGCGGGGGGGTCCAAGAGACCCAGTACTTC.

The J gene is TRBJ1-1, the V gene TRBV4-3; maybe TRBD1 (6 bases). The length of the CDR3 is 15 residues. Germline V gives CDR1 LGHNA, CDR2 YSLEER. Trimming shortened V by 0 bases and J by 11 bases, and 19 bases separated the two germline ends. DNA for the CDR3: TGCGCCAGCAGCCAAGATGTTGTGCGGGGGGGCTGGGCTTTCTTT. Translating gives CASSQDVVRGGWAFF.

The chain couples TRBV20-1 to TRBJ2-7; TRBD1 might be the D (6 bases). The V end lost 3 bases, the J end lost 1 base, and 10 bases lay between the germline ends. This CDR3 region has 13 residues. Germline CDR1 reads DFQATT; CDR2 reads SNEGSKA (reference sequence). The CDR3 spells CSASGTWSYEQYF. The CDR3 coding sequence is TGCAGTGCTAGTGGGACATGGTCCTACGAGCAGTACTTC.

The chain uses TRBV7-8 and TRBJ2-1; D gene uncertain. Trimming removed 1 base at V and 7 bases at J, with 14 bases between. This CDR3 is 15 amino acids long. CDR1 is SGHVS and CDR2 is FQNEAQ in the germline V gene. CDR3 nucleotides: TGTGCCAGCAGCTTAGGTCAAGCATCCCGGAATGAGCAGTTCTTC. This translates into CASSLGQASRNEQFF.

This clone was recorded only once. This chain joins TRBV2 and TRBJ1-2, with a possible D match to TRBD1 (5 bases). CDR3 size: 15 residues. The germline CDR1 and CDR2 sequences are SNHLY and FYNNEI. The V and J ends lost 5 bases and 4 bases respectively, with 17 bases between them. The CDR3 region has the DNA TGTGCCAGCAGTAAAAGGGGAGGGACGAGCTATGGCTACACCTTC. Translation gives CASSKRGGTSYGYTF.

The chain recombines TRBV7-2 with TRBJ2-2, with TRBD1 as a possible D gene (5 bases). Germline-derived CDR1 and CDR2 are SGHTA and FQGNSA. The CDR3 has 15 amino acids. The V gene lost 2 bases and the J gene lost 3 bases, with 10 bases spanning the gap. CDR3 loop: CASSLQGWDTGELFF. Here the CDR3 DNA reads TGTGCCAGCAGCTTACAGGGATGGGACACCGGGGAGCTGTTTTTT.

This clone was observed a single time. The chain links TRBV19 to TRBJ2-1, with 12 bases lining up with TRBD2. Trimming removed 5 bases from V and 3 bases from J; junction bases left unmatched: 5. The germline V gene encodes CDR1 LNHDA and CDR2 SQIVND (reference sequence). The CDR3 sequence is 16 residues long. DNA for the CDR3: TGTGCCAGTAGTCCCCAACTAGCGGGGGGCTACAATGAGCAGTTCTTC. Amino acid sequence: CASSPQLAGGYNEQFF. The variable domain in full, completed from reference TRBV19 and TRBJ2-1, reads DGGITQSPKYLFRKEGQNVTLSCEQNLNHDAMYWYRQDPGQGLRLIYYSQIVNDFQKGDIAEGYSVSREKKESFPLTVTSAQKNPTAFYLCASSPQLAGGYNEQFFGPGTRLTVL.

V usage is TRBV28 and J usage is TRBJ2-3; D is ambiguous. This CDR3 is 14 amino acids long. With 7 bases removed from V and 4 bases from J, the gap between germline ends came to 15 bases. CDR1 is MDHEN and CDR2 is SYDVKM in the germline V gene. The CDR3 nucleotides read TGTGCCAGCAACCTAGGAAGCCCCCCAGATACGCAGTATTTT. Protein: CASNLGSPPDTQYF.

The chain recombines TRBV27 with TRBJ2-1; 9 nucleotides align to TRBD1. The CDR3 spans 14 residues. The germline V gene has CDR1 MNHEY and CDR2 SMNVEV (reference sequence). V shed 5 bases and J 6 bases; nucleotides not matched to a gene: 5. The CDR3 loop reads CASSLLQGANEQFF. The CDR3 DNA reads TGTGCCAGCAGTCTACTACAGGGGGCCAATGAGCAGTTCTTC.